This T cell receptor beta chain derives from a study of cytomegalovirus exposure and HLA in healthy donors. Study summary: In terms of ancestry, the Caucasian-associated cluster contained 75% to 90% of the roughly 360 genotyped donors. Study results and limitations: Rare TCR sequences predominated, though certain public TCRs were found in many donors.

Trimming took 3 bases from V and 3 from J, leaving 8 bases between them. CDR3 length: 13 amino acids. The germline V gene encodes CDR1 SGHKS and CDR2 YYEKEE (reference sequence). PCR involved 60 Vbeta and 13 Jbeta primers. Method: immunoSEQ multiplex PCR; TCRdb's copy keeps in-frame clones and lacks some. The sample has more than 130,000 clones, around 81% seen once. This clone was recorded only once. Its antigen remains unknown. This chain uses TRBV5-5 with TRBJ2-3; a weak D match, TRBD1 (6 bases). Sequencing was done on a sample of PBMCs. The clonotype originates from a man aged 35 to 55 in good health and CMV-seropositive. The CDR3 DNA reads as TGTGCCAGCAGCTGGACAGTTACAGATACGCAGTATTTT. As protein: CASSWTVTDTQYF.